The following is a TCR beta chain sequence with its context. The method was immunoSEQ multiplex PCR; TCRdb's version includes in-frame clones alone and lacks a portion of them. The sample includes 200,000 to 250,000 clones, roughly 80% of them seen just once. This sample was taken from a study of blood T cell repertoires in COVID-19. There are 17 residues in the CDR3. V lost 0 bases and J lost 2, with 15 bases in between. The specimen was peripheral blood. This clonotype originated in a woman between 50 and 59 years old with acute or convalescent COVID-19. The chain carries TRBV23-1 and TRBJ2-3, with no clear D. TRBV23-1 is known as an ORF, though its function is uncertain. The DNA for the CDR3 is TGCGCCAGCAGTCAATCTGTGGCACGGAGCCTCACAGATACGCAGTATTTT. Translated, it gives CASSQSVARSLTDTQYF.